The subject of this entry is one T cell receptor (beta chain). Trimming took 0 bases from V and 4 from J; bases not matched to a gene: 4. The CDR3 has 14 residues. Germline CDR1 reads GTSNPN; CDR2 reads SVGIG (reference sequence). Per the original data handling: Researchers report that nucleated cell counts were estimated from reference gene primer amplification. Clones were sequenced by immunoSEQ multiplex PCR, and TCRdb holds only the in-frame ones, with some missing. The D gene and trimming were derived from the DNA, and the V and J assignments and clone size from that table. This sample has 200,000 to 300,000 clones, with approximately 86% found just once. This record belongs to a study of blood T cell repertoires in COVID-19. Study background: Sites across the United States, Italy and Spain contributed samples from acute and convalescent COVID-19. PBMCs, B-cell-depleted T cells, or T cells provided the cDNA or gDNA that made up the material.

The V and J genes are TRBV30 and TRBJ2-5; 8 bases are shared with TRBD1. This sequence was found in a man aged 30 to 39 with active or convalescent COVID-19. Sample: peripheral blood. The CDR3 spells CAWSVDRVTETQYF. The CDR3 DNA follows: TGTGCCTGGAGTGTGGACAGGGTAACAGAGACCCAGTACTTC.